This T cell receptor (beta chain) stems from a study of blood T cell repertoires in COVID-19. Study as a whole: Samples came from the United States, Italy and Spain, spanning acute and convalescent COVID-19. The cDNA or gDNA used as material had been derived from T cells, B-cell-depleted T cells, or PBMCs.

V dropped 0 bases and J dropped 6 bases, with 11 bases sitting between them. Germline CDR1 MGHRA, CDR2 YSYEKL. The CDR3 is 14 amino acids. In the original processing: Estimation of nucleated cell counts relied on the amplification of reference gene primers. Sequencing used immunoSEQ multiplex PCR; TCRdb keeps in-frame clones, though not all of them. Clonal size and the V and J genes are those of that table, whereas D and trimming came from the DNA. This table holds approximately 220,000 clones, roughly 84% found once. The receptor comes from a man in his forties with acute or convalescent COVID-19. The sequenced sample was peripheral blood. V is TRBV4-1 and J is TRBJ1-2, with D perhaps TRBD1 (5 bases). The CDR3, as DNA: TGCGCCAGCAGCCAAGATAGACAGATTCATGGCTACACCTTC. Translating it yields CASSQDRQIHGYTF.